This TCR beta chain was profiled in a study of early stage breast cancer tumors (dated by TCRdb to the late 2010s). Study-wide context: Of the approximately 15 invasive breast tumors, twelve were found to be estrogen receptor-positive, progesterone receptor-positive and HER2-negative. About 70% of the 12 ER+/PR+/HER2- tumors were invasive ductal carcinomas, while the other four were invasive lobular carcinomas. Across all samples, 2 million to 3 million templates representing approximately 1.2 million unique clonotypes were detected. On average, each sample got about 9.3-fold read coverage. Study-wide findings and limitations: Enriched TCRB sequences shared across patients were found to be mostly commonly generated sequences that were unlikely to play an important role in the tumor microenvironment. Repertoires from blood and normal breast were more alike than repertoires from blood and tumor, and in about 90% of the 16 patients, comparing each tissue with blood separated tumor from normal. The small cohort size prevented analysis by tumor subtype. Sequencing bulk genomic DNA from unsorted cells could not capture chain pairing or functional markers like CD4, CD8 and FOXP3. About 2.7-fold higher T cell density and higher clonality were observed in tumors than in adjacent normal breast tissue.

Each sample was amplified as two independent genomic DNA replicates: about 0.54 ug for blood and 1.5 ug for tumor or normal breast. Following the manufacturer's instructions, the ImmunoSeq Intro kit was used to carry out TCRB sequencing on genomic DNA. For absolute quantification, the 31-cycle multiplex PCR included proprietary primers along with spike-in control sequences. Single-end 150-bp reads were used to sequence an 87-bp fragment spanning the CDR3 plus the flanking V and J genes. Seven samples, each with two replicates, were multiplexed per lane of an Illumina MiSeq using version 3.0 chemistry. Under the source paper's analysis protocol: Raw data were processed by the vendor's proprietary pipeline, with both replicates merged into one result per sample. A clonotype was defined as productive rearrangements that share the same V-gene family, CDR3 amino acid sequence and J-gene segment. Clonality was computed as 1 minus the normalized Shannon entropy (Pielou evenness) of TCRB abundances. To estimate T cell density, the total number of templates was divided by the input cell count, which was inferred from how much DNA went in. Recon, run with its default parameters, was used to estimate overall repertoire diversity and clonality. A clonotype was considered tumor-enriched if its abundance in tumor exceeded 0.1% and was at least 32-fold higher than its abundance in normal breast. TCRdb carries this immuneACCESS record with in-frame sequences only. Its versions omit some clonotypes, under half of them owing to an unresolved V gene in the studies checked, with the rest unexplained. V, J and clone size were drawn from that table, and D and trimming were deduced from the DNA. The sample table holds 5,500 to 7,000 clones, of which roughly four fifths were seen once. The top ten clones comprise roughly 9% of the sample.

On this clone itself: It has no known antigen specificity. The record has no base qualities; no much larger clone is one base away.

Adjacent normal breast tissue was collected about 1.9-4 cm away from the tumor, rinsed in PBS and stored in prechilled RNAlater. Because normal breast tissue has high lipid content and low cell density, getting sufficient DNA from normal breast tissue often required about 90-300 mg of tissue. The study profiled bulk TCR beta-chain repertoires in matched peripheral blood, tumor and adjacent normal breast tissue taken from some 17 patients with early-stage breast cancer. Genomic DNA was extracted with the Qiagen AllPrep DNA/RNA Mini kit. Based on the germline V gene, the CDR1 and CDR2 sequences are SGHRS and YFSETQ. Clipping removes 0 bases from V and 2 bases from J, with 3 as the unmatched junction base count. Reading from cysteine to phenylalanine, the CDR3 counts 16 amino acids. Of all the DNA, just the CDR3 is kept, 48 bases in frame from base 1.

The sequence came from a person aged 35-55 years with breast cancer. The chain links TRBV5-1 with TRBJ2-1; TRBD2 aligns with 9 central bases. The sample was normal breast tissue next to the tumor. The nucleotide sequence reads TGCGCCAGCAGCTTGGTCGCTAGCGGGACCTACAATGAGCAGTTCTTC. Its protein product is CASSLVASGTYNEQFF.